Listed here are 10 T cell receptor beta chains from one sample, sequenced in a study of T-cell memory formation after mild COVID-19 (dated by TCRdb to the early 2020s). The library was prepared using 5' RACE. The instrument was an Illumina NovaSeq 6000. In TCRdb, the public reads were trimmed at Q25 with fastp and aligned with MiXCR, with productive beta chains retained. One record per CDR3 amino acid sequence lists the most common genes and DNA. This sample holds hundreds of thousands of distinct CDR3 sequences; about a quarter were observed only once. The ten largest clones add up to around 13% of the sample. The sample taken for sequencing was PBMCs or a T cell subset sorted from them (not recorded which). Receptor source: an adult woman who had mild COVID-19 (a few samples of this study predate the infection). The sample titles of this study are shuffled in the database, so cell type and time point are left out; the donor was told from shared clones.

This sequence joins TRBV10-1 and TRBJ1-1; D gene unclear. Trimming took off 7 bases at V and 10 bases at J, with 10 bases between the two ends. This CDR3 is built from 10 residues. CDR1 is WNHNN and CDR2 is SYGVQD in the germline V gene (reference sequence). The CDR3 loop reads CASMSIVAFF. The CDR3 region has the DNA TGCGCCAGCATGAGTATTGTAGCTTTCTTT.

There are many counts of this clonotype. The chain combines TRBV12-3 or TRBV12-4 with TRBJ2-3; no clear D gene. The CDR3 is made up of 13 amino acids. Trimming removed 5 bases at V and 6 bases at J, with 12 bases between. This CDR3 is CASSLHGMDTQYF. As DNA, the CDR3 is TGTGCCAGCAGTCTCCACGGTATGGATACGCAGTATTTT.

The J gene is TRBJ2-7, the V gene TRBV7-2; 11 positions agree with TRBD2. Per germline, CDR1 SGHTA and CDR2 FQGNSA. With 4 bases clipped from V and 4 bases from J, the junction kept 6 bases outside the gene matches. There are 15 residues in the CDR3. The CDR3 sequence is CASSSNSGRVYEQYF. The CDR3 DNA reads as TGTGCCAGCAGCTCTAATAGCGGGAGGGTTTACGAGCAGTACTTC. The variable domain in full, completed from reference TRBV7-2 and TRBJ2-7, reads GAGVSQSPSNKVTEKGKDVELRCDPISGHTALYWYRQSLGQGLEFLIYFQGNSAPDKSGLPSDRFSAERTGGSVSTLTIQRTQQEDSAVYLCASSSNSGRVYEQYFGPGTRLTVT.

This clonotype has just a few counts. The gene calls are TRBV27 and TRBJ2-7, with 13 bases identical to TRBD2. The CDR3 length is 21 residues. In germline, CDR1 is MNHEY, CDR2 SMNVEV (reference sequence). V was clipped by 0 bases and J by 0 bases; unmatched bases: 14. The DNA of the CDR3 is TGTGCCAGCAGTTTATCGGGCCCAGGAGGACTAGCGGGAGCCTACTCCTACGAGCAGTACTTC. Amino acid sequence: CASSLSGPGGLAGAYSYEQYF.

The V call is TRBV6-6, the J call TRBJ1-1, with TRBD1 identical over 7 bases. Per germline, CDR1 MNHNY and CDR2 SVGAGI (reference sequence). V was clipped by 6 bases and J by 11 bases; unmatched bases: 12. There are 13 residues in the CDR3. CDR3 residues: CASSPGQSFQAFF. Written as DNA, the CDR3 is TGTGCCAGCAGCCCGGGACAGTCCTTCCAGGCTTTCTTT.

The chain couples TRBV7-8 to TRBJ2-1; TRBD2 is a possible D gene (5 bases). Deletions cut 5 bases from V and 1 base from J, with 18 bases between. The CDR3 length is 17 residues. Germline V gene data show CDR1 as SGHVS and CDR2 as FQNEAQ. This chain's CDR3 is CASSVRLGERSYNEQFF. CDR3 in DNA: TGTGCCAGCAGCGTTCGTTTGGGAGAACGATCCTACAATGAGCAGTTCTTC. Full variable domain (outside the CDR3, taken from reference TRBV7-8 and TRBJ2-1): GAGVSQSPRYKVAKRGQDVALRCDPISGHVSLFWYQQALGQGPEFLTYFQNEAQLDKSGLPSDRFFAERPEGSVSTLKIQRTQQEDSAVYLCASSVRLGERSYNEQFFGPGTRLTVL.

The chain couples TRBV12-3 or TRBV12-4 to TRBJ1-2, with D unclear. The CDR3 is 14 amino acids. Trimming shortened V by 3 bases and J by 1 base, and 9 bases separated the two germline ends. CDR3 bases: TGTGCCAGCAGTTTGGGAGCACTTAACTATGGCTACACCTTC. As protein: CASSLGALNYGYTF.

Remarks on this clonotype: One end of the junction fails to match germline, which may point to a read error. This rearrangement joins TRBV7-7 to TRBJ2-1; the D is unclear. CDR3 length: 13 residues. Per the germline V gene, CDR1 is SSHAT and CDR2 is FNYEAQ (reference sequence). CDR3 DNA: TGTGCTAGCAGCTTAACAGTGAGCAATGAGCAGTTCTTC. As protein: CASSLTVSNEQFF.

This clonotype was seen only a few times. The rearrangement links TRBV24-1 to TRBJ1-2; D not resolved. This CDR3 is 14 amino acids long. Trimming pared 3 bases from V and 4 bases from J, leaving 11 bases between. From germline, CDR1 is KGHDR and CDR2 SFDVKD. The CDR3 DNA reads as TGTGCCACCAGTGATGATATTGATTTCTATGGCTACACCTTC. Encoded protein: CATSDDIDFYGYTF.

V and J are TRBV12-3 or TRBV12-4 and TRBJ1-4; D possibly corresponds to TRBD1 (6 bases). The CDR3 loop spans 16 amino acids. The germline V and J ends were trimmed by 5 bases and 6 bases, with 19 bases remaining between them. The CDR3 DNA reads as TGTGCCAGCAGTCTGGGGTTACAGGGTTTGTATGAAAAACTGTTTTTT. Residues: CASSLGLQGLYEKLFF.